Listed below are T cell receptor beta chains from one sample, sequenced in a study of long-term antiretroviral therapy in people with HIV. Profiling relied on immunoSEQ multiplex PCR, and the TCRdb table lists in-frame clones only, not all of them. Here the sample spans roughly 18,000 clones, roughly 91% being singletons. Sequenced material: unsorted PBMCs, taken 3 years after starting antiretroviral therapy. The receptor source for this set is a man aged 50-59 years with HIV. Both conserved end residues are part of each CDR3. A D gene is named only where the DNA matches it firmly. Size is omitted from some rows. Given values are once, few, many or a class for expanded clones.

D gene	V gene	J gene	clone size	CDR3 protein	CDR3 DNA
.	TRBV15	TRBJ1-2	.	CATSRKGWYSENYGYTF	TGTGCCACCAGCAGAAAGGGTTGGTACAGCGAGAACTATGGCTACACCTTC
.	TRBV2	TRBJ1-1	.	CASSVGGARNTEAFF	TGTGCCAGCAGTGTAGGGGGGGCGCGGAACACTGAAGCTTTCTTT
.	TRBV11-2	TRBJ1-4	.	CASSLGEKLFF	TGTGCCAGCAGCTTAGGGGAAAAACTGTTTTTT
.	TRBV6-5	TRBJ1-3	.	CASSYSTFSGNTIYF	TGTGCCAGCAGTTACTCCACTTTCTCTGGAAACACCATATATTTT
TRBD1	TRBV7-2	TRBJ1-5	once	CASSLAHTTGYSNQPQHF	TGTGCCAGCAGCTTAGCCCACACGACAGGGTATAGCAATCAGCCCCAGCATTTT
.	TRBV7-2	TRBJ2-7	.	CASSLVGGETYF	TGTGCCAGCAGCTTGGTCGGAGGGGAGACGTACTTC
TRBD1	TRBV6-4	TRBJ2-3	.	CASSDSVSGGDTQYF	TGTGCCAGCAGTGACTCAGTGTCAGGGGGTGATACGCAGTATTTT
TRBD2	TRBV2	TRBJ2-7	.	CASSEATGGKGYEQYF	TGTGCCAGCAGTGAAGCGACGGGGGGGAAAGGTTACGAGCAGTACTTC
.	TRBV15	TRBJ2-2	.	CATSSRGGGHTGELFF	TGTGCCACCAGCTCCCGAGGGGGGGGCCACACCGGGGAGCTGTTTTTT
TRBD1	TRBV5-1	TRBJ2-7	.	CASSLGTVTRQYF	TGCGCCAGCAGCCTAGGGACAGTTACGAGGCAGTACTTC
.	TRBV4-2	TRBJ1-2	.	CASSPLEGNYGYTF	TGTGCCAGCAGCCCATTGGAGGGTAACTATGGCTACACCTTC
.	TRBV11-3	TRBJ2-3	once	CASSLGGGSSADTQYF	TGTGCCAGCAGCTTGGGAGGGGGAAGCTCCGCAGATACGCAGTATTTT
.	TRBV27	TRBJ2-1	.	CASSFEGYNEQFF	TGTGCCAGCAGTTTTGAGGGGTACAATGAGCAGTTCTTC
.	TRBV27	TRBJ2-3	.	CASSLSWSGADTQYF	TGTGCCAGCAGTTTATCATGGTCAGGGGCAGATACGCAGTATTTT
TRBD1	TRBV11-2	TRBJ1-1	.	CASSLAGQANTEAFF	TGTGCCAGCAGCTTAGCGGGACAGGCGAACACTGAAGCTTTCTTT
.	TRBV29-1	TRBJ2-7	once	CSVYSASYEQYF	TGCAGCGTATATTCAGCTAGCTACGAGCAGTACTTC
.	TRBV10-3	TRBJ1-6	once	CAINEGQYNSPLHF	TGTGCCATCAATGAAGGACAGTATAATTCACCCCTCCACTTT
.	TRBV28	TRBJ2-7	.	CASQWGQNYEQYF	TGTGCCAGCCAATGGGGGCAGAACTACGAGCAGTACTTC
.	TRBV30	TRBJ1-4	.	CAWRPGHNEKLFF	TGTGCCTGGAGACCCGGGCATAATGAAAAACTGTTTTTT
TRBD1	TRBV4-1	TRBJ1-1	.	CASSPSDRGRFTEAFF	TGCGCCAGCAGCCCATCTGACAGGGGGCGCTTCACTGAAGCTTTCTTT
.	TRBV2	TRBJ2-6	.	CASSGASSGANVLTF	TGTGCCAGCAGTGGTGCGAGCTCTGGGGCCAACGTCCTGACTTTC
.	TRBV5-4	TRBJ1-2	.	CASSRSSGPVDGYTF	TGTGCCAGCAGCCGAAGTTCGGGGCCCGTGGATGGCTACACCTTC
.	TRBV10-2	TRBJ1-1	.	CASREEGVSLGNTEAFF	TGCGCCAGCAGGGAGGAGGGGGTTTCTTTAGGGAACACTGAAGCTTTCTTT
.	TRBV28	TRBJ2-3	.	CASSSTPGQGGDTQYF	TGTGCCAGCAGTTCTACTCCGGGACAAGGGGGGGATACGCAGTATTTT
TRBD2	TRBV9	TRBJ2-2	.	CASSVEGTSGGGTGELFF	TGTGCCAGCAGCGTAGAGGGGACTAGCGGGGGGGGCACCGGGGAGCTGTTTTTT
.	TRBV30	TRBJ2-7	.	CAWNGVLGDEQYF	TGTGCCTGGAATGGAGTGTTAGGAGACGAGCAGTACTTC
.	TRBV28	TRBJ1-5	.	CASTLYPGSGNQPQHF	TGTGCCAGCACCCTATATCCTGGGAGCGGCAATCAGCCCCAGCATTTT
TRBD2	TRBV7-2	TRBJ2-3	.	CASSLVPGGSDTQYF	TGTGCCAGCAGCTTAGTTCCGGGGGGGTCGGATACGCAGTATTTT
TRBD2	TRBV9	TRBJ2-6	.	CASSAGLAVSSGANVLTF	TGTGCCAGCAGCGCCGGACTAGCCGTATCCTCTGGGGCCAACGTCCTGACTTTC
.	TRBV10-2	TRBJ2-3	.	CASSESKGTTDTQYF	TGCGCCAGCAGTGAGTCGAAGGGGACCACAGATACGCAGTATTTT
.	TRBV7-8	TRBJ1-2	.	CASSLGWDDPGDYGYTF	TGTGCCAGCAGCTTAGGCTGGGACGACCCGGGGGACTATGGCTACACCTTC
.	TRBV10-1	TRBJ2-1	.	CASSDRGNRVNNEQFF	TGCGCCAGCAGTGACCGGGGGAACCGGGTAAACAATGAGCAGTTCTTC
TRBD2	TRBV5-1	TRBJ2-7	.	CASSLGIAGALTYEQYF	TGCGCCAGCAGCTTGGGAATAGCGGGGGCCCTCACCTACGAGCAGTACTTC
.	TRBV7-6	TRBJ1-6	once	CASSLEGSSYNSPLHF	TGTGCCAGCAGCTTAGAAGGCAGTTCCTATAATTCACCCCTCCACTTT
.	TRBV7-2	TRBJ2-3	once	CASSSQGPDTQYF	TGTGCCAGCAGCTCCCAGGGGCCAGATACGCAGTATTTT
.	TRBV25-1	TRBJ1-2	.	CASTLDGNYGYTF	TGTGCCAGCACCCTCGACGGTAACTATGGCTACACCTTC
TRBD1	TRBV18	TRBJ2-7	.	CASSRGQGANHEQYF	TGTGCCAGCTCCCGTGGACAGGGGGCAAACCACGAGCAGTACTTC
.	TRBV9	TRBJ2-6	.	CASSVAGQGRGANVLTF	TGTGCCAGCAGCGTGGCTGGGCAGGGGAGGGGGGCCAACGTCCTGACTTTC
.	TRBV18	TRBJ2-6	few	CASSPPFGALGANVLTF	TGTGCCAGCTCACCACCGTTCGGGGCGCTGGGGGCCAACGTCCTGACTTTC
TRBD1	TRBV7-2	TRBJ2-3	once	CASSLRQGSLDTQYF	TGTGCCAGCAGCTTAAGACAGGGGAGTTTGGATACGCAGTATTTT
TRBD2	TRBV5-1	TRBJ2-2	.	CASSFNGGSGELFF	TGCGCCAGCAGCTTTAACGGGGGGTCCGGGGAGCTGTTTTTT
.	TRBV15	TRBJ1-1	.	CATSRDGGDTEAFF	TGTGCCACCAGCAGAGATGGGGGGGACACTGAAGCTTTCTTT
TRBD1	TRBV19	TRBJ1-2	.	CASSPGQVYGYTF	TGTGCCAGTAGTCCGGGACAGGTCTATGGCTACACCTTC
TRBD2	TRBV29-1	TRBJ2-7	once	CSVDVAGSYEQYF	TGCAGCGTTGATGTAGCGGGGTCCTACGAGCAGTACTTC
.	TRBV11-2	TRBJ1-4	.	CASSSSGTLNEKLFF	TGTGCCAGCAGCTCCTCCGGGACATTAAATGAAAAACTGTTTTTT